One sample yielded the 18 T cell receptor beta chains listed below, sequenced in a study of early stage breast cancer tumors. The protocol was immunoSEQ multiplex PCR, while the TCRdb copy is restricted to in-frame clones and leaves out a portion. The profile shows 25,000 to 30,000 clones, 75% to 90% of them singletons. The sequenced sample consisted of blood. The receptors stem from a person between 55 and 70 years old with breast cancer.

This clone turned up a few times. The chain carries TRBV19 and TRBJ2-4, with TRBD2 matching 7 bases. Per the germline V gene, CDR1 is LNHDA and CDR2 is SQIVND (reference sequence). CDR3 length: 14 amino acids. V dropped 1 base and J dropped 7; count of bases not matched to a gene: 4. CDR3 in amino acids: CASSIAGGWNIQYF. CDR3 nucleotide sequence: TGTGCCAGTAGTATAGCGGGAGGATGGAACATTCAGTACTTC.

The J gene is TRBJ1-1, the V gene TRBV6-6; D is ambiguous. With 7 bases removed from V and 3 bases from J, the gap between germline ends came to 12 bases. The CDR3 consists of 13 residues. Germline V CDR1 and CDR2: MNHNY, SVGAGI (reference sequence). CDR3 in amino acids: CASTPPGDTEAFF. The CDR3 region has the DNA TGTGCCAGCACTCCCCCAGGTGACACTGAAGCTTTCTTT.

This clone was seen a single time. CDR3 amino acids: CASSQDWRGTKNIQYF. Written as DNA, the CDR3 is TGCGCCAGCAGCCAAGATTGGCGGGGCACCAAAAACATTCAGTACTTC. V and J are TRBV4-1 and TRBJ2-4; D is possibly TRBD2 (6 bases). Trimming shortened V by 0 bases and J by 2 bases, and 11 bases separated the two germline ends. CDR1 MGHRA and CDR2 YSYEKL come from the germline V gene. CDR3 length: 16 amino acids.

The chain is built from TRBV7-9 and TRBJ2-1; TRBD1 is a possible D gene (6 bases). Trimming removed 1 base from V and 5 bases from J, with 12 bases in between. Per germline, CDR1 SEHNR and CDR2 FQNEAQ (reference sequence). The length of the CDR3 is 15 residues. CDR3 protein: CASSLGQGSNNEQFF. The CDR3 bases are TGTGCCAGCAGCTTAGGGCAGGGGAGTAACAATGAGCAGTTCTTC. The whole variable domain, filled in from reference TRBV7-9 and TRBJ2-1, reads DTGVSQNPRHKITKRGQNVTFRCDPISEHNRLYWYRQTLGQGPEFLTYFQNEAQLEKSRLLSDRFSAERPKGSFSTLEIQRTEQGDSAMYLCASSLGQGSNNEQFFGPGTRLTVL.

The V and J genes are TRBV5-5 and TRBJ2-7; 11 nucleotides agree with TRBD1. This CDR3 spans 16 amino acids. Germline V gene lookup returns CDR1 SGHKS and CDR2 YYEKEE (reference sequence). Germline trimming cut 1 base from V and 1 base from J; bases unmatched to any gene: 4. This CDR3 is CASSLWGTGGSYEQYF. The CDR3, as DNA: TGTGCCAGCAGCTTGTGGGGGACAGGGGGATCCTACGAGCAGTACTTC.

The V call is TRBV20-1, the J call TRBJ2-1; D not certain. Germline V CDR1 and CDR2: DFQATT, SNEGSKA (reference sequence). The CDR3 has 10 residues. V lost 6 bases and J lost 7, with 7 bases in between. The CDR3 sequence is CSAVENEQFF. The CDR3 bases are TGCAGTGCGGTCGAGAATGAGCAGTTCTTC.

J is TRBJ1-1 and V is TRBV29-1, with 9 bases aligning to TRBD1. The V gene's germline CDR1 is SQVTM and CDR2 ANQGSEA. V trimming: 0 bases; J trimming: 5 bases; junction bases outside the gene matches: 4. The CDR3 extends over 14 amino acids. Written as DNA, the CDR3 is TGCAGCGTTGAAGAAGTGGGACAGGGAACTGAAGCTTTCTTT. Translated, it gives CSVEEVGQGTEAFF.

The chain joins TRBV30 to TRBJ2-5; TRBD2 is a possible D gene (5 bases). The CDR3 totals 13 residues. The V end lost 2 bases, the J end lost 5 bases, and 12 bases lay between the germline ends. In germline, CDR1 is GTSNPN, CDR2 SVGIG (reference sequence). The CDR3 nucleotides are TGTGCCTGGAGTCCCTTAGCGTTGGAGACCCAGTACTTC. Its translation: CAWSPLALETQYF.

The gene calls are TRBV29-1 and TRBJ2-7; 7 positions agree with TRBD1. The ends lost 7 bases at V and 6 bases at J; junction bases unmatched: 12. The CDR3 sequence is 13 residues long. Per germline, CDR1 SQVTM and CDR2 ANQGSEA. The CDR3 here is CSAKQGPASEQYF. Here the CDR3 DNA reads TGCAGCGCAAAACAGGGGCCCGCATCCGAGCAGTACTTC.

The chain recombines TRBV5-3 with TRBJ1-1, with D possibly matching TRBD1 (6 bases). TRBV5-3 is marked as an open reading frame, function uncertain. V was shortened by 4 bases and J by 0 bases, with 19 bases between the two germline ends. The CDR3 is 17 residues long. The CDR3 spells CARSPPTPGHMNTEAFF. The CDR3 DNA follows: TGTGCCAGAAGCCCACCGACCCCGGGACACATGAACACTGAAGCTTTCTTT.

The chain uses TRBV29-1 and TRBJ2-5, with a weak D call TRBD2 (5 bases). The germline V and J ends were trimmed by 7 bases and 5 bases, with 14 bases remaining between them. This CDR3 has 12 amino acids. Germline V CDR1 and CDR2: SQVTM, ANQGSEA. This CDR3 reads CSAQDGGETQYF. In DNA form, the CDR3 reads TGCAGCGCCCAGGACGGCGGGGAGACCCAGTACTTC.

The chain employs TRBV19 and TRBJ1-1; D is uncertain. With 7 bases removed from V and 0 bases from J, the gap between germline ends came to 21 bases. The CDR3 length is 17 residues. Germline loops: CDR1 LNHDA, CDR2 SQIVND (reference sequence). Here the CDR3 DNA reads TGTGCCAGTACCCCGGGGTATGGACGGAGCTTGAACACTGAAGCTTTCTTT. Translating gives CASTPGYGRSLNTEAFF. The full variable domain, with the rest looked up from reference TRBV19 and TRBJ1-1, is DGGITQSPKYLFRKEGQNVTLSCEQNLNHDAMYWYRQDPGQGLRLIYYSQIVNDFQKGDIAEGYSVSREKKESFPLTVTSAQKNPTAFYLCASTPGYGRSLNTEAFFGQGTRLTVV.

V usage is TRBV5-5 and J usage is TRBJ1-1, with D tentatively TRBD1 (6 bases). V lost 6 bases, J lost 4 bases, and 19 bases lay in between. CDR1 is SGHKS, CDR2 YYEKEE, per germline (reference sequence). The CDR3 is made up of 15 amino acids. The DNA for the CDR3 is TGTGCCAGCACCGGGGGGCTGGGGTTCGCCACTGAAGCTTTCTTT. Amino acids: CASTGGLGFATEAFF.

The rearrangement links TRBV6-5 to TRBJ2-1; no firm D call. With 2 bases removed from V and 10 bases from J, the gap between germline ends came to 3 bases. The CDR3 is 10 residues long. Germline V gene sequence: CDR1 MNHEY, CDR2 SVGAGI. The CDR3 region has the DNA TGTGCCAGCAGTTACCCGGAGCAGTTCTTC. It yields the protein CASSYPEQFF.

This clone was recorded only once. The chain couples TRBV7-2 to TRBJ2-3; TRBD2 matches at 11 bases. V lost 3 bases, J lost 5 bases, and 4 bases stayed unmatched. Germline V gene lookup returns CDR1 SGHTA and CDR2 FQGNSA. The CDR3 has 15 residues. The CDR3 nucleotides are TGTGCCAGCAGCTTTCTAGCGGGGGGCGGAGATACGCAGTATTTT. This translates into CASSFLAGGGDTQYF.

This clone was observed a handful of times. The chain has TRBV7-7 and TRBJ2-5, with D possibly being TRBD1 (5 bases). Looked up from germline, CDR1 is SSHAT and CDR2 is FNYEAQ (reference sequence). This CDR3 contains 15 residues. Trimming stripped 5 bases from V and 4 bases from J, with 17 bases between. CDR3 amino acids: CASSRNPTGGETQYF. As DNA, the CDR3 is TGTGCCAGCAGCCGTAACCCAACAGGCGGAGAGACCCAGTACTTC. Full variable domain (remainder filled in from reference TRBV7-7 and TRBJ2-5): GAGVSQSPRYKVTKRGQDVTLRCDPISSHATLYWYQQALGQGPEFLTYFNYEAQPDKSGLPSDRFSAERPEGSISTLTIQRTEQRDSAMYRCASSRNPTGGETQYFGPGTRLLVL.

This clone appeared a few times. The rearrangement links TRBV15 to TRBJ1-5; D may be TRBD1 (6 bases). Germline values: CDR1 LNHNV, CDR2 YYDKDF (reference sequence). This CDR3 has 15 amino acids. V was clipped by 4 bases and J by 0 bases, with 10 bases between them. CDR3: CATSIQGNSNQPQHF. The CDR3 DNA follows: TGTGCCACCAGCATTCAGGGGAATAGCAATCAGCCCCAGCATTTT.

V usage is TRBV5-6 and J usage is TRBJ2-7; the match to TRBD2 covers 8 bases. Germline CDR1 is SGHDT and CDR2 is YYEEEE. V trimming: 7 bases; J trimming: 6 bases; junction bases outside the gene matches: 6. The CDR3 consists of 12 residues. As DNA, the CDR3 is TGTGCCAGCGGGACTAGGTTTGGCGAGCAGTACTTC. This translates into CASGTRFGEQYF.